Sequencing of this T cell receptor beta chain was carried out in a study of blood T cell repertoires in COVID-19. Study details: Specimens from acute and convalescent COVID-19 originated in the United States, Italy and Spain. PBMCs, B-cell-depleted T cells, or T cells were the source of the cDNA or gDNA that made up the material.

Per germline, CDR1 SGHDN and CDR2 FVKESK. The CDR3 contains 17 residues. V was clipped by 5 bases and J by 6 bases; unmatched bases: 12. Authors' analysis steps: For nucleated cells, counts were estimated from reference gene primer amplification. Some clones are missing from TCRdb's copy, which holds only in-frame ones; the method was immunoSEQ multiplex PCR. Clone size and the V and J calls come from that table; the DNA yielded D and trimming. The sample records 65,000 or so clones, around 90% being singletons. This rearrangement joins TRBV14 to TRBJ2-2; 10 nucleotides align to TRBD1. The sequenced sample consisted of peripheral blood. The source of this sequence is a human donor with acute or convalescent COVID-19. The donor label of this sample is uncertain. The CDR3 here is CASSRGQGRRSSGELFF. As DNA, the CDR3 is TGTGCCAGCAGCAGGGGACAGGGGCGTCGTTCGTCCGGGGAGCTGTTTTTT.